The 30 T cell receptor beta chains given below trace back to one sample, sequenced in a study of T-cell reconstitution after alpha-beta-depleted transplantation in children. It was with unique molecular identifiers that the TCRbeta library was prepared. TCRdb fed the PCR reads into MiXCR, producing one record per CDR3 protein. The sample holds about 980,000 distinct CDR3 sequences; about 31% are singletons and the top ten take roughly 27%. The sample was PBMCs, mostly from graft donor cells, taken 360 days after TCRalphabeta/CD19-depleted stem cell transplant. These receptor sequences come from a boy under two years old who had a stem cell transplant for SCID, so the T cells may come from the graft donor.

The chain combines TRBV6-5 with TRBJ2-7, with a tentative D call TRBD1 (7 bases). The CDR3 extends over 18 amino acids. Germline V gene sequence: CDR1 MNHEY, CDR2 SVGAGI. With 0 bases removed from V and 0 bases from J, the gap between germline ends came to 18 bases. CDR3 sequence: CASSYSFDRGTASYEQYF. The DNA of the CDR3 is TGTGCCAGCAGTTACTCTTTCGATCGGGGGACAGCCTCCTACGAGCAGTACTTC.

This rearrangement joins TRBV5-1 to TRBJ2-6, with 7 bases that match TRBD1. Germline CDR1 SGHRS, CDR2 YFSETQ. CDR3 size: 16 residues. The V gene end was trimmed by 3 bases and the J gene end by 1 base; junction bases not matched to a gene: 4. The CDR3 DNA follows: TGCGCCAGCAGCTGGACGGACAGGTCTGGGGCCAACGTCCTGACTTTC. It specifies CASSWTDRSGANVLTF.

This clonotype occurred a few times. The V gene is TRBV29-1, the J gene TRBJ2-1; D may be TRBD1 (6 bases). The CDR3 length is 12 residues. Germline V lookup: CDR1 SQVTM, CDR2 ANQGSEA. V was cut by 4 bases and J by 3 bases, with 7 bases left in between. The CDR3, as DNA: TGCAGCGTTGGACAGGTCTACAATGAGCAGTTCTTC. Protein product: CSVGQVYNEQFF.

The V call is TRBV15, the J call TRBJ2-4; TRBD2 matches at 9 bases. V lost 5 bases and J lost 9; bases outside the gene matches: 11. The CDR3 consists of 15 residues. Germline values: CDR1 LNHNV, CDR2 YYDKDF (reference sequence). The CDR3 protein is CATSGSGTSPGIQYF. DNA of the CDR3: TGTGCCACCAGCGGATCCGGGACTAGCCCGGGCATTCAGTACTTC.

The rearrangement joins TRBV12-3 or TRBV12-4 to TRBJ1-5; D is unclear. V lost 7 bases and J 0 bases, leaving 7 bases between the germline ends. The CDR3 has 13 residues. DNA for the CDR3: TGTGCCAGCACGGGCGTTAGCAATCAGCCCCAGCATTTT. It codes for CASTGVSNQPQHF.

This clonotype was seen a few times. The J gene is TRBJ1-4, the V gene TRBV7-9; possibly TRBD1 for D (5 bases). V was clipped by 2 bases and J by 7 bases, with 11 bases between them. The CDR3 contains 14 residues. Germline lookup yields CDR1 SEHNR and CDR2 FQNEAQ (reference sequence). CDR3 residues: CASSLLGRGEKLFF. CDR3 in DNA: TGTGCCAGCAGCTTACTGGGGAGGGGTGAAAAACTGTTTTTT. The full variable domain, completed using reference TRBV7-9 and TRBJ1-4, is DTGVSQNPRHKITKRGQNVTFRCDPISEHNRLYWYRQTLGQGPEFLTYFQNEAQLEKSRLLSDRFSAERPKGSFSTLEIQRTEQGDSAMYLCASSLLGRGEKLFFGSGTQLSVL.

This clonotype was counted only a few times. The V gene is TRBV4-1, the J gene TRBJ1-2; possibly TRBD1 for D (6 bases). With 3 bases removed from V and 2 bases from J, the gap between germline ends came to 10 bases. CDR1 MGHRA and CDR2 YSYEKL come from the germline V gene. The CDR3 totals 14 residues. The DNA of the CDR3 is TGCGCCAGCAGCCATCCCGGACAGAACTATGGCTACACCTTC. Encoded protein: CASSHPGQNYGYTF.

The V and J genes are TRBV6-6 and TRBJ1-4; D possibly corresponds to TRBD1 (5 bases). The germline V and J ends were trimmed by 2 bases and 8 bases, with 9 bases remaining between them. Germline CDR1 reads MNHNY; CDR2 reads SVGAGI (reference sequence). The CDR3 runs to 13 residues. CDR3 in DNA: TGTGCCAGCAGTTACAGAGGGGAGGAAAAACTGTTTTTT. Its protein product is CASSYRGEEKLFF.

The chain combines TRBV10-2 with TRBJ1-5; TRBD1 aligns across 7 bases. This CDR3 contains 17 residues. Germline CDR1 reads WSHSY; CDR2 reads SAAADI. J gave up 0 bases and V 4 bases, and 9 bases lay outside the gene matches. Here the CDR3 reads CASSAATGPNSNQPQHF. The CDR3 coding sequence is TGCGCCAGCAGTGCGGCGACAGGGCCAAATAGCAATCAGCCCCAGCATTTT.

This clonotype was seen a few times. The chain carries TRBV18 and TRBJ2-1, with D perhaps being TRBD1 or TRBD2 (5 bases each). CDR3 length equals 15 residues. V lost 4 bases and J 5 bases, leaving 15 bases between the germline ends. CDR1 and CDR2 from the germline V gene are KGHSH and LQKENI. CDR3 nucleotides: TGTGCCAGCTCACAGACAGCCTGGGGACACAATGAGCAGTTCTTC. It specifies CASSQTAWGHNEQFF. The whole variable domain, filled in from reference TRBV18 and TRBJ2-1, reads NAGVMQNPRHLVRRRGQEARLRCSPMKGHSHVYWYRQLPEEGLKFMVYLQKENIIDESGMPKERFSAEFPKEGPSILRIQQVVRGDSAAYFCASSQTAWGHNEQFFGPGTRLTVL.

This clonotype has only a few counts. The genes are TRBV4-2 and TRBJ2-3; 12 nucleotides align to TRBD2. This CDR3 region has 17 residues. Looked up from germline, CDR1 is LGHNA and CDR2 is YNFKEQ. The V gene end was trimmed by 0 bases and the J gene end by 5 bases; junction bases not matched to a gene: 6. The CDR3 region has the DNA TGTGCCAGCAGCCAAGAGGGGACTAGCGGGCGGGAAGATACGCAGTATTTT. Protein sequence: CASSQEGTSGREDTQYF.

The chain employs TRBV5-1 and TRBJ2-1; no firm D call. V lost 0 bases and J 9 bases, leaving 10 bases between the germline ends. Germline V lookup: CDR1 SGHRS, CDR2 YFSETQ. The CDR3 sequence is 13 residues long. In DNA form, the CDR3 reads TGCGCCAGCAGCTTGGATTTGGGGATTGAGCAGTTCTTC. This sequence encodes CASSLDLGIEQFF. Full variable domain (outside the CDR3, taken from reference TRBV5-1 and TRBJ2-1): KAGVTQTPRYLIKTRGQQVTLSCSPISGHRSVSWYQQTPGQGLQFLFEYFSETQRNKGNFPGRFSGRQFSNSRSEMNVSTLELGDSALYLCASSLDLGIEQFFGPGTRLTVL.

This clonotype was detected a few times. The V call is TRBV7-8, the J call TRBJ2-3, with D unresolved. The CDR3 runs to 14 residues. Between the trimmed V and J ends, which lost 6 bases and 3 bases, there was a span of 13 bases. Germline CDR1 is SGHVS and CDR2 is FQNEAQ. The CDR3 coding sequence is TGTGCCAGCAGAGACTCCCTGTGGACAGATACGCAGTATTTT. Its protein product is CASRDSLWTDTQYF.

This chain joins TRBV29-1 and TRBJ2-5, with TRBD2 as a possible D gene (7 bases). Germline V gene sequence: CDR1 SQVTM, CDR2 ANQGSEA. This CDR3 contains 15 residues. With 1 base removed from V and 1 base from J, the gap between germline ends came to 13 bases. The CDR3 region is CSVEVRGALQETQYF. CDR3 coding DNA: TGCAGCGTTGAAGTACGGGGGGCCCTCCAAGAGACCCAGTACTTC.

This clonotype has just a few counts. The chain joins TRBV5-1 to TRBJ2-7; 9 bases match TRBD2. Germline V CDR1 and CDR2: SGHRS, YFSETQ. V trimming: 3 bases; J trimming: 4 bases; junction bases outside the gene matches: 11. The CDR3 is made up of 16 amino acids. CDR3 sequence: CASSYTVGLARYEQYF. The CDR3 DNA reads TGCGCCAGCAGCTATACCGTTGGACTAGCGAGATACGAGCAGTACTTC.

The chain joins TRBV14 to TRBJ2-5, with 7 bases aligning to TRBD2. V shed 4 bases and J 4 bases; nucleotides not matched to a gene: 9. The CDR3 runs 15 residues. The germline CDR1 and CDR2 sequences are SGHDN and FVKESK. The CDR3 DNA is TGTGCCAGCAGCCTAGCCGGAGGGAGGGGAGAGACCCAGTACTTC. It encodes CASSLAGGRGETQYF.

V and J are TRBV28 and TRBJ2-1; 8 nucleotides agree with TRBD1. After removal of 3 bases from V and 5 bases from J, the junction contained 6 bases not matched to a gene. The CDR3 sequence is 15 residues long. The germline gives CDR1 MDHEN, CDR2 SYDVKM. The CDR3 region has the DNA TGTGCCAGCAGTTTTCGTCAGGGGGCACACAATGAGCAGTTCTTC. It encodes CASSFRQGAHNEQFF.

On this clonotype itself: A junction boundary mismatches the germline segment, possibly from a read error. The chain carries TRBV27 and TRBJ1-2; TRBD1 matches at 7 bases. Germline CDR1 is MNHEY and CDR2 is SMNVEV (reference sequence). This CDR3 is built from 12 residues. The CDR3 sequence: CASGNRGGGYPF. The CDR3 nucleotides are TGTGCCAGCGGGAACAGGGGAGGCGGCTACCCCTTC.

This clonotype appeared a few times. V is TRBV5-5 and J is TRBJ1-1; D is possibly TRBD1 (5 bases). This CDR3 is 14 amino acids long. CDR1 is SGHKS, CDR2 YYEKEE, per germline (reference sequence). V lost 4 bases to trimming and J lost 4 bases, with 14 bases between them. The CDR3 loop is CASSPVGGSTEAFF. The DNA of the CDR3 is TGTGCCAGCAGCCCGGTGGGGGGGAGCACTGAAGCTTTCTTT. Full variable domain (rest looked up from reference TRBV5-5 and TRBJ1-1): DAGVTQSPTHLIKTRGQQVTLRCSPISGHKSVSWYQQVLGQGPQFIFQYYEKEERGRGNFPDRFSARQFPNYSSELNVNALLLGDSALYLCASSPVGGSTEAFFGQGTRLTVV.

This clonotype was seen a handful of times. V gene TRBV6-5 combines with J gene TRBJ2-2; D unresolved. V shed 4 bases and J shed 5 bases, with 8 bases lying between them. This CDR3 has 13 residues. Germline CDR1 MNHEY, CDR2 SVGAGI. The CDR3 loop is CASSFPSTGELFF. CDR3 in DNA: TGTGCCAGCAGTTTCCCGAGTACCGGGGAGCTGTTTTTT.

V gene TRBV4-1 combines with J gene TRBJ1-1, with no clear D. The CDR3 spans 17 residues. Trimming stripped 0 bases from V and 7 bases from J, with 21 bases between. The germline V gene has CDR1 MGHRA and CDR2 YSYEKL. The CDR3 sequence: CASSQDVSRYAALEAFF. The CDR3 bases are TGCGCCAGCAGCCAAGATGTATCCCGGTACGCGGCACTTGAAGCTTTCTTT.

The V gene is TRBV12-3 or TRBV12-4, the J gene TRBJ2-5, with D possibly called TRBD1 or TRBD2 (5 bases each). CDR3 length: 14 residues. V was shortened by 3 bases and J by 9 bases, with 17 bases between the two germline ends. The CDR3 DNA sequence: TGTGCCAGCAGTTTTGAGGGGCTGGCGGTGCCCCAGTACTTC. This translates into CASSFEGLAVPQYF.

The J gene is TRBJ2-1, the V gene TRBV7-8; 7 nucleotides line up with TRBD2. The CDR3 is 14 amino acids. CDR1 and CDR2 (germline): SGHVS, FQNEAQ. V trimming: 4 bases; J trimming: 8 bases; junction bases outside the gene matches: 8. The CDR3, as DNA: TGTGCCAGCAGCTCTACGGTCCTAGCGGATGAGCAGTTCTTC. Translated: CASSSTVLADEQFF.

DNA of the CDR3: TGTGCCAGCAGCAAGACAGATACGCAGTATTTT. Protein sequence: CASSKTDTQYF. The chain links TRBV7-9 to TRBJ2-3; no firm D call. Germline CDR1 is SEHNR and CDR2 is FQNEAQ (reference sequence). The CDR3 runs 11 residues. Trimming stripped 5 bases from V and 3 bases from J, with 3 bases between. Supplemented by reference TRBV7-9 and TRBJ2-3, the full variable domain reads DTGVSQNPRHKITKRGQNVTFRCDPISEHNRLYWYRQTLGQGPEFLTYFQNEAQLEKSRLLSDRFSAERPKGSFSTLEIQRTEQGDSAMYLCASSKTDTQYFGPGTRLTVL.

This clonotype was seen once. The rearrangement uses TRBV20-1 and TRBJ1-2; D unclear. Germline CDR1 DFQATT, CDR2 SNEGSKA (reference sequence). The CDR3 contains 12 residues. V gave up 3 bases and J gave up 4 bases, with 9 bases separating them. CDR3 sequence reads: CSASTPPYGYTF. DNA for the CDR3: TGCAGTGCTAGTACCCCTCCCTATGGCTACACCTTC.

In its sample, this clonotype was seen a few times. This chain joins TRBV12-3 or TRBV12-4 and TRBJ2-2; 9 bases line up with TRBD1. V shed 6 bases, J shed 6 bases, and the junction held 5 bases outside the gene matches. This CDR3 has 14 amino acids. CDR3 sequence: CASRRTGESGELFF. The CDR3, as DNA: TGTGCCAGCAGACGGACAGGGGAGTCCGGGGAGCTGTTTTTT.

This clonotype was picked up a small number of times. V usage is TRBV19 and J usage is TRBJ2-2; D is undetermined. This CDR3 contains 13 residues. Looked up from germline, CDR1 is LNHDA and CDR2 is SQIVND (reference sequence). V lost 3 bases to trimming and J lost 7 bases, with 9 bases between them. CDR3 region: CASSIGRVGELFF. The CDR3, as DNA: TGTGCCAGTAGTATCGGACGGGTCGGGGAGCTGTTTTTT.

This chain links TRBV27 with TRBJ2-7; TRBD1 matches at 8 bases. This CDR3 contains 15 residues. Trimming removed 8 bases from V and 2 bases from J; junction bases left unmatched: 11. Germline-derived CDR1 and CDR2 are MNHEY and SMNVEV (reference sequence). The DNA of the CDR3 is TGTGCCAGCCGAGGATCGACGACAGGGGCCTACGAGCAGTACTTC. This translates into CASRGSTTGAYEQYF.

The rearrangement links TRBV6-1 to TRBJ1-4, with D perhaps TRBD1 (5 bases). The ends were cut back, 6 bases at V and 4 bases at J, with 15 bases in the middle. Germline V gives CDR1 MNHNS, CDR2 SASEGT. The CDR3 has 15 residues. The CDR3 coding sequence is TGTGCCAGCAGGCCGTCCGGGGCGAATAATGAAAAACTGTTTTTT. The encoded protein is CASRPSGANNEKLFF.

This clonotype has at least ten counts. The V and J genes are TRBV7-9 and TRBJ2-3; 7 bases are a match to TRBD1. In germline, CDR1 is SEHNR, CDR2 FQNEAQ (reference sequence). This CDR3 has 15 amino acids. After removal of 5 bases from V and 2 bases from J, the junction contained 7 bases not matched to a gene. The CDR3 region has the DNA TGTGCCAGCAGCCAGGGGGTTCGATACACAGATACGCAGTATTTT. It yields the protein CASSQGVRYTDTQYF.